Included here is one T cell receptor (beta chain) sequence, with context. The entry originates in a study of OX40 agonist ivuxolimab in advanced cancers. Study details: Patients received the agonistic anti-OX40 (CD134) antibody ivuxolimab.

Only in-frame clones appear in the TCRdb table, and some are missing; sequencing was by immunoSEQ multiplex PCR. The sample records about 98,000 clones, approximately 91% being singletons. The germline CDR1 and CDR2 sequences are SNHLY and FYNNEI. The CDR3 sequence is 14 residues long. Trimming pared 7 bases from V and 1 base from J, leaving 13 bases between. The source material was CD4+ or CD8+ T cells sorted from blood, sampled in a trial of the OX40 agonist ivuxolimab. The source is an adult with an advanced solid tumor such as melanoma, head and neck, liver or kidney cancer. The chain recombines TRBV2 with TRBJ2-5, with a tentative D call TRBD1 (5 bases). This CDR3 is CASNTGRLQETQYF. CDR3 in DNA: TGTGCCAGCAATACAGGCCGACTCCAAGAGACCCAGTACTTC.